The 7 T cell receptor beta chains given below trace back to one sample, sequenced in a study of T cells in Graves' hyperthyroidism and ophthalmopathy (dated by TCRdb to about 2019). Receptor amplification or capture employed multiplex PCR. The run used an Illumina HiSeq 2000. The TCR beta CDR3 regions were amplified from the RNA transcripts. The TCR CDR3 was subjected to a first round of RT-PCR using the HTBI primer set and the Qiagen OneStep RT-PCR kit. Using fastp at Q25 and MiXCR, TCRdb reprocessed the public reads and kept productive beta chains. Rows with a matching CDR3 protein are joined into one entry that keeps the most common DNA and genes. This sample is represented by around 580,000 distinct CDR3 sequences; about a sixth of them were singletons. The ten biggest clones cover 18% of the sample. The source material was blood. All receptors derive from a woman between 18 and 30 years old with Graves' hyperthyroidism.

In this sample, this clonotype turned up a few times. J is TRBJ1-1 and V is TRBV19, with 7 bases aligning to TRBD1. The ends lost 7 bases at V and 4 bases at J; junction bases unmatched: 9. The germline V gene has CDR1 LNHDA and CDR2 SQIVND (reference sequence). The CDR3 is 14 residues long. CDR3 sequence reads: CASNRQGLRTEAFF. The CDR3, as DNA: TGTGCCAGTAATCGACAGGGTTTACGCACTGAAGCTTTCTTT.

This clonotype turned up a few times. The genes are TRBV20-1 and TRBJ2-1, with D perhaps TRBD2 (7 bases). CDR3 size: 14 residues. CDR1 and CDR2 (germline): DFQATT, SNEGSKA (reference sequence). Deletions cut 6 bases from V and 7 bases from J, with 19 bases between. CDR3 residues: CSALWAGASNEQFF. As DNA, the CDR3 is TGCAGTGCACTTTGGGCGGGGGCCTCGAATGAGCAGTTCTTC.

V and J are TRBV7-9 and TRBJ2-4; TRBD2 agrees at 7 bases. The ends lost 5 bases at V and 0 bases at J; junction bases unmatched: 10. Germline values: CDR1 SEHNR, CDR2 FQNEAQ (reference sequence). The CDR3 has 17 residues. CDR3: CASSHGLGGIAKNIQYF. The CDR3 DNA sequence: TGTGCCAGCAGCCACGGACTAGGCGGAATAGCCAAAAACATTCAGTACTTC. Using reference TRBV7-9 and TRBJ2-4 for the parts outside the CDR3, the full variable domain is DTGVSQNPRHKITKRGQNVTFRCDPISEHNRLYWYRQTLGQGPEFLTYFQNEAQLEKSRLLSDRFSAERPKGSFSTLEIQRTEQGDSAMYLCASSHGLGGIAKNIQYFGAGTRLSVL.

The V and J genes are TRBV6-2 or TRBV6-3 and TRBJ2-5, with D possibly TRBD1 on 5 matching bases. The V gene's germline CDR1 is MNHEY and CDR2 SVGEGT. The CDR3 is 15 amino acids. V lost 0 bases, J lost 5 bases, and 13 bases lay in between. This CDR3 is CASSYSGRDPETQYF. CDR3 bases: TGTGCCAGCAGTTACTCAGGCAGGGATCCCGAGACCCAGTACTTC.

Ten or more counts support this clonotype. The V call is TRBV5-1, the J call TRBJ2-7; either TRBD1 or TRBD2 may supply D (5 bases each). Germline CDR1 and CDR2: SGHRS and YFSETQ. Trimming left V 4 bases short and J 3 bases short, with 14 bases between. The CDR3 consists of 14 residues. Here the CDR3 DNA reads TGCGCCAGCAGCCGAGGGGACGGCGACTACGAGCAGTACTTC. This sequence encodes CASSRGDGDYEQYF.

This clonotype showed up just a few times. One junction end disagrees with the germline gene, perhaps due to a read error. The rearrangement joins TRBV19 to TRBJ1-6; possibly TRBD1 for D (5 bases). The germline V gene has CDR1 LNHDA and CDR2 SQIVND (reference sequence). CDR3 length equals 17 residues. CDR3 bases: TGTGCCAGTAGTATGGCAGGGTTCCGGTCCTTTAATTCACCCCTCCACTTT. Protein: CASSMAGFRSFNSPLHF.

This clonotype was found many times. The CDR3 DNA reads as TGTGCCAGCAGCCAAGATCGCGGGCACAGTAAAAGCACAGATACGCAGTATTTT. Protein: CASSQDRGHSKSTDTQYF. The chain has TRBV3-1 and TRBJ2-3; possible D gene TRBD2, 5 bases. The CDR3 length is 18 residues. The germline V gene encodes CDR1 LGHDT and CDR2 YNNKEL (reference sequence). V lost 0 bases to trimming and J lost 0 bases, with 16 bases between them.